The following is a TCR beta chain sequence with its context. Germline V gives CDR1 LGHNA, CDR2 YSLEER. The V end lost 1 base, the J end lost 5 bases, and 5 bases lay between the germline ends. The CDR3 length is 13 residues. Sequencing used immunoSEQ multiplex PCR; TCRdb keeps in-frame clones, though not all of them. The table has roughly 420,000 clones, roughly 87% seen once. This entry belongs to a study of Ad26.COV2.S vaccination and SARS-CoV-2 variants. Treatment denoted: about 20 received Ad26.COV2.S at low or high dose, single or two shots; a few received placebo; per-sample allocation not given. On day 63 after the first injection, vaccine and placebo recipients gave samples.

This rearrangement joins TRBV4-3 to TRBJ2-2; D gene uncertain. Sample: peripheral blood, taken in a trial of Ad26.COV2.S vaccine versus placebo. The receptor comes from a person between 18 and 65 years old who received the Ad26.COV2.S COVID-19 vaccine or a placebo. Written as DNA, the CDR3 is TGCGCCAGCAGCCAAGTTTCGACCGGGGAGCTGTTTTTT. Its translation is CASSQVSTGELFF.